This T cell receptor beta chain was recovered during a study of response to subunit inactivated influenza vaccine. Study-level results: Seasonal influenza vaccination, on each occasion, was suggested by the authors to recruit few new T cells.

TCRdb re-called the RT-PCR reads with MiXCR, one entry per CDR3 protein. The sample has 450,000 to 500,000 distinct CDR3 sequences; roughly 11% are singletons. Many counts were recorded for this clonotype. Its antigen remains unknown. CDR3 length: 18 residues. Germline CDR1 is SGHAT and CDR2 is FQDESV (reference sequence). Trimming removed 3 bases from V and 2 bases from J; junction bases left unmatched: 15. Sequencing was performed on PBMCs from blood, taken roughly 47 days after vaccination. This TCR was recovered from a middle-aged man who received an inactivated influenza vaccine. The chain has TRBV11-1 and TRBJ1-2, with 7 nucleotides matching TRBD1. DNA for the CDR3: TGTGCCAGCAGCTTGGAGGGGGCGGCTACCCCCATAAACTATGGCTACACCTTC. Amino acids: CASSLEGAATPINYGYTF.